Below are 12 T cell receptor beta chains sequenced from a single sample in a study of blood T cell repertoires in COVID-19. Generated by immunoSEQ multiplex PCR, the TCRdb table keeps only in-frame clones and is missing some. The data show about 230,000 clones, over 75% seen once. The specimen was peripheral blood. These receptors were collected from a woman over 75 with acute or convalescent COVID-19.

The sample holds one count of this clone. The chain couples TRBV19 to TRBJ1-2, with TRBD1 identical over 9 bases. Germline CDR1 LNHDA, CDR2 SQIVND (reference sequence). The CDR3 totals 14 residues. The V gene end was trimmed by 6 bases and the J gene end by 5 bases; junction bases not matched to a gene: 7. The chain's CDR3 is CASRPPGQGYGYTF. CDR3 sequence (DNA): TGTGCCAGTAGACCCCCGGGACAGGGTTATGGCTACACCTTC.

On this clone itself: The same CDR3 arises from other DNA sequences in this sample as well. V and J are TRBV24-1 and TRBJ2-5; 7 positions match TRBD1. Germline V lookup: CDR1 KGHDR, CDR2 SFDVKD. Losses at the gene ends were 7 bases for V and 5 bases for J; bases not matched to a gene: 6. The CDR3 extends over 13 amino acids. As DNA, the CDR3 is TGTGCCACCAGCCTGACAGGGACGGAGACCCAGTACTTC. This gives the protein CATSLTGTETQYF.

The chain carries TRBV15 and TRBJ1-5; D not resolved. This CDR3 is 13 amino acids long. Trimming removed 0 bases at V and 9 bases at J, with 9 bases between. Germline V lookup: CDR1 LNHNV, CDR2 YYDKDF (reference sequence). CDR3 DNA sequence: TGTGCCACCAGCAGAGATGAAAAGCGGCCCCAGCATTTT. Its translation: CATSRDEKRPQHF.

In this sample, this clone turned up a few times. The V and J genes are TRBV6-5 and TRBJ1-1; D is unclear. The CDR3 has 16 residues. Germline V CDR1 and CDR2: MNHEY, SVGAGI. V lost 0 bases to trimming and J lost 0 bases, with 11 bases between them. The CDR3 spells CASSYSMGRLNTEAFF. The CDR3 nucleotides are TGTGCCAGCAGTTACTCGATGGGCAGGTTGAACACTGAAGCTTTCTTT.

V and J are TRBV29-1 and TRBJ2-7, with D perhaps TRBD1 (5 bases). V was clipped by 0 bases and J by 2 bases, with 14 bases between them. The CDR3 is 15 amino acids. CDR1 SQVTM and CDR2 ANQGSEA come from the germline V gene. The CDR3 region has the DNA TGCAGCGTTGAAGATTTCAGTGACAGTCCCTACGAGCAGTACTTC. Its translation: CSVEDFSDSPYEQYF.

The rearrangement uses TRBV21-1 and TRBJ1-5. TRBV21-1 is termed a pseudogene. CDR3 length: 19 amino acids. DNA of the CDR3: TGTGCCAGCAGCAAAGGAAAAGGCGGGAACAGTTGGGGCAATCAGCCCCAGCATTTT. Amino acids: CASSKGKGGNSWGNQPQHF.

The rearrangement links TRBV10-3 to TRBJ2-1, with D hard to call. Trimming shortened V by 0 bases and J by 7 bases, and 4 bases separated the two germline ends. Germline V gene lookup returns CDR1 ENHRY and CDR2 SYGVKD. The CDR3 is 12 amino acids. The CDR3 spells CAISESRNEQFF. The CDR3 bases are TGTGCCATCAGTGAGTCGAGAAATGAGCAGTTCTTC.

Details on this clone: The same CDR3 is also encoded by other DNA sequences in this sample. This rearrangement joins TRBV15 to TRBJ2-1, with D perhaps matching TRBD2 (6 bases). Germline-derived CDR1 and CDR2 are LNHNV and YYDKDF (reference sequence). The length of the CDR3 is 16 residues. Trimming cost V 0 bases and J 0 bases, with 9 bases left between them. This chain's CDR3 is CATSRDRGSSYNEQFF. The CDR3 bases are TGTGCCACCAGCAGAGATCGGGGGAGCTCCTACAATGAGCAGTTCTTC.

The table lists this clone with a few counts. This chain connects TRBV30 to TRBJ1-5, with D unclear. The germline V gene encodes CDR1 GTSNPN and CDR2 SVGIG (reference sequence). V was shortened by 4 bases and J by 8 bases, with 12 bases between the two germline ends. The CDR3 has 12 residues. The CDR3 loop reads CAWTKGAEPQHF. CDR3 DNA: TGTGCCTGGACCAAGGGAGCGGAGCCCCAGCATTTT.

This chain connects TRBV7-2 to TRBJ2-7; D unclear. Germline V gene lookup returns CDR1 SGHTA and CDR2 FQGNSA. Trimming left V 5 bases short and J 3 bases short, with 5 bases between. The CDR3 loop spans 11 amino acids. The CDR3 DNA is TGTGCCAGCAGCCAGATCTACGAGCAGTACTTC. This translates into CASSQIYEQYF.

Note on this clone: Within the sample, other DNA sequences also encode this same CDR3. The chain uses TRBV5-1 and TRBJ1-5, with TRBD1 identical over 7 bases. This CDR3 has 14 amino acids. Germline V gene data show CDR1 as SGHRS and CDR2 as YFSETQ. Trimming took 4 bases from V and 1 from J; bases not matched to a gene: 2. The CDR3 DNA follows: TGCGCCAGCAGCCCACAGGGGAGCAATCAGCCCCAGCATTTT. Its translation: CASSPQGSNQPQHF.

The CDR3, as DNA: TGCGCCAGCAGCTTGGCACTACAGGGGGACCGCTATAATTCACCCCTCCACTTT. It yields the protein CASSLALQGDRYNSPLHF. This chain connects TRBV5-1 to TRBJ1-6; 8 bases are shared with TRBD1. This CDR3 is 18 amino acids long. Trimming cost V 0 bases and J 3 bases; bases outside gene matches: 8. The germline gives CDR1 SGHRS, CDR2 YFSETQ. Based on the CDR3 plus reference TRBV5-1 and TRBJ1-6, the full variable domain is KAGVTQTPRYLIKTRGQQVTLSCSPISGHRSVSWYQQTPGQGLQFLFEYFSETQRNKGNFPGRFSGRQFSNSRSEMNVSTLELGDSALYLCASSLALQGDRYNSPLHFGNGTRLTVT.